This T cell receptor (beta chain) was retrieved from a study of blood T cell repertoires in COVID-19. Looking at the study overall: Samples of COVID-19 (acute and convalescent) were obtained from the United States, Italy and Spain. The analysed material was cDNA or gDNA that came from T cells, B-cell-depleted T cells, or PBMCs.

As handled by the study authors: Reference gene primer amplification in the assay estimated nucleated cell counts. The protocol was immunoSEQ multiplex PCR, while the TCRdb copy is restricted to in-frame clones and leaves out a portion. That table supplies the V and J calls and clone size; D and trimming were determined from the DNA. Among approximately 80,000 clones listed, roughly 86% were seen once. V lost 7 bases and J 2 bases, leaving 14 bases between the germline ends. CDR1 and CDR2 (germline): LNHDA, SQIVND (reference sequence). The CDR3 consists of 14 residues. The sequenced sample consisted of peripheral blood. This sequence originates from a man aged 40-50 years with acute or convalescent COVID-19. The chain is built from TRBV19 and TRBJ2-5; perhaps TRBD2 as D (6 bases). CDR3 amino acids: CASTPGRTQETQYF. CDR3 coding DNA: TGTGCCAGTACCCCCGGGAGAACTCAAGAGACCCAGTACTTC.